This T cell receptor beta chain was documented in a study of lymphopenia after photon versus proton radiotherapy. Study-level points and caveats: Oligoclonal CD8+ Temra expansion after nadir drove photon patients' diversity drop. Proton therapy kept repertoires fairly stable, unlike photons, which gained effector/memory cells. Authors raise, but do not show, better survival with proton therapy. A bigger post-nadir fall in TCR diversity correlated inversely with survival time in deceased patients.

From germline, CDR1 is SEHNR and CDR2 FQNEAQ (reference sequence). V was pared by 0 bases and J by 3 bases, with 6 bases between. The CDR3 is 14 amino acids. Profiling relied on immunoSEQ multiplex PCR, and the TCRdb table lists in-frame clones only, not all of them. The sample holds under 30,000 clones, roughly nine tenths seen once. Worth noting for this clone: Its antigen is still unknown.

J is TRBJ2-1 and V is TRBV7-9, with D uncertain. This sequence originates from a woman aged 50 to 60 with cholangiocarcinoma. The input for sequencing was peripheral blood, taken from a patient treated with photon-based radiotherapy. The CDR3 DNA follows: TGTGCCAGCAGCTTAGCGGGATTCTACAATGAGCAGTTCTTC. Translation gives CASSLAGFYNEQFF.